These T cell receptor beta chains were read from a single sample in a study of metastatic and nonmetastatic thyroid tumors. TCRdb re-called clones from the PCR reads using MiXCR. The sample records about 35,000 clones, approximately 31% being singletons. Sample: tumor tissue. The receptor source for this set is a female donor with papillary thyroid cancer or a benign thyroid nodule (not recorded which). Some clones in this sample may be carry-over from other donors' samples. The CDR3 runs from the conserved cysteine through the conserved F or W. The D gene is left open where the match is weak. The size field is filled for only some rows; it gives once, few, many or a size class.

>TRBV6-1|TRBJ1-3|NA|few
CASSRDRTSGNTIYF
TGTGCCAGCAGTCGAGACAGGACCTCTGGAAACACCATATATTTT
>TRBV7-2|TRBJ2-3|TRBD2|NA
CASTGAGVTDTQYF
TGTGCCAGCACCGGAGCGGGAGTGACAGATACGCAGTATTTT
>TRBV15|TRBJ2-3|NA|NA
CATSRAPRPSTDTQYF
TGTGCCACCAGCAGAGCCCCGCGGCCTAGCACAGATACGCAGTATTTT
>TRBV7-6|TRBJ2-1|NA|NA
CASSFITGDSSYNEQFF
TGTGCCAGCAGCTTTATCACTGGGGATAGCTCCTACAATGAGCAGTTCTTC
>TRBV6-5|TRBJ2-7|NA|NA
CASSYSSPPSYEQYF
TGTGCCAGCAGTTACTCCTCACCCCCCTCCTACGAGCAGTACTTC
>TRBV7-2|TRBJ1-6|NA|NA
CASSSYNSPLHF
TGTGCCAGCAGCTCATATAATTCACCCCTCCACTTT
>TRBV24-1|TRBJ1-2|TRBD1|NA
CATSAGTDYGYTF
TGCGCCACCAGTGCCGGGACAGACTATGGCTACACCTTC
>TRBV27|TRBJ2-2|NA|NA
CASRNTGELFF
TGTGCCAGCCGCAACACCGGGGAGCTGTTTTTT
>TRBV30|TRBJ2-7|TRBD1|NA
CAWSKGQGELEQYF
TGTGCCTGGAGTAAAGGACAGGGGGAATTGGAGCAGTACTTC
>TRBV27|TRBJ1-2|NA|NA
CASSQGTGYGYTF
TGTGCCAGCAGTCAGGGGACGGGTTATGGCTACACCTTC
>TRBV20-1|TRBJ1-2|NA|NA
CSARTGGYGYTF
TGCAGTGCTAGGACGGGGGGCTATGGCTACACCTTC
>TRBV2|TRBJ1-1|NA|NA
CASSQGPAGAFF
TGTGCCAGCAGTCAGGGACCAGCTGGGGCTTTCTTT
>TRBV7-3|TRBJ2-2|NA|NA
CASSLSGAMNTGELFF
TGTGCCAGCAGCTTATCGGGGGCCATGAACACCGGGGAGCTGTTTTTT
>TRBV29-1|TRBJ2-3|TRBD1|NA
CSYRGVWDTQYF
TGCAGCTACAGGGGTGTATGGGATACGCAGTATTTT
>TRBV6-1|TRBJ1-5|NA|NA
CASRDGPVIGPQHF
TGTGCCAGCCGGGACGGACCGGTCATAGGGCCCCAGCATTTT
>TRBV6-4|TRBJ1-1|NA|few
CASSEQGSTEAFF
TGTGCCAGCAGTGAACAGGGTAGCACTGAAGCTTTCTTT
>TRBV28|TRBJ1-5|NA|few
CASSLPGPGQPQHF
TGTGCCAGCAGTTTACCTGGGCCGGGTCAGCCCCAGCATTTT
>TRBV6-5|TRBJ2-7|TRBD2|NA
CASSYPVASGPTYEQYF
TGTGCCAGCAGTTACCCCGTGGCTAGCGGGCCTACCTACGAGCAGTACTTC
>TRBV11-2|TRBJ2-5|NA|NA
CASSLGWVETQYF
TGTGCCAGCAGCCTCGGGTGGGTGGAGACCCAGTACTTC
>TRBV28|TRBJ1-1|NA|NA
CASSAGGGGVAEAFF
TGTGCCAGCAGTGCAGGAGGGGGAGGGGTCGCTGAAGCTTTCTTT
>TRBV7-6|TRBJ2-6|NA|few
CASSSRTASTSTGANVLTF
TGTGCCAGCAGCTCTCGGACAGCCAGCACCTCTACTGGGGCCAACGTCCTGACTTTC
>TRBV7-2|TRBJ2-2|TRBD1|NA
CASKVGQGAVGELFF
TGTGCCAGCAAAGTGGGGCAGGGGGCCGTCGGGGAGCTGTTTTTT
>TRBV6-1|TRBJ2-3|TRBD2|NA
CASSLTAGVWDTQYF
TGTGCCAGCAGCCTAACGGCGGGAGTGTGGGATACGCAGTATTTT
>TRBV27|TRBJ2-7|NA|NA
CASSPSGVHEQYF
TGTGCCAGCAGTCCCTCGGGAGTCCACGAGCAGTACTTC
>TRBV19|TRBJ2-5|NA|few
CASSAQGLETQYF
TGTGCCAGTAGTGCGCAAGGGTTGGAGACCCAGTACTTC